Below are 24 T cell receptor beta chains sequenced from a single sample in a study of blood T cells in healthy people across ages. A J-beta primer mix and a sample-barcoded 5' primer were used in a second PCR of about 6 to 12 cycles. One entry per CDR3 protein results from TCRdb running MiXCR on the 5' RACE reads. The sample includes approximately 850,000 distinct CDR3 sequences, roughly 60% seen only once; the top ten take 22%. The sample was blood. The receptors were sampled from a man aged 25 to 40 in good health.

This clonotype was detected once. V gene TRBV7-2 combines with J gene TRBJ1-1; D gene unclear. The CDR3 covers 15 residues. The germline V gene has CDR1 SGHTA and CDR2 FQGNSA. The V end lost 5 bases, the J end lost 4 bases, and 17 bases lay between the germline ends. The CDR3 DNA follows: TGTGCCAGCAGCGGTGGCCAGGTTTTGAGCACTGAAGCTTTCTTT. Translation gives CASSGGQVLSTEAFF.

This rearrangement joins TRBV13 to TRBJ2-4; TRBD2 might be the D (6 bases). Gene TRBJ2-7 matches the end of the DNA better, so the J call may be wrong. Germline assignment: CDR1 PRHDT and CDR2 FYEKMQ (reference sequence). The CDR3 is made up of 14 amino acids. CDR3 bases: TGTGCCAGCAGCTGGAGGGAGATTGGGTACGAGCAGTACTTC. This encodes CASSWREIGYEQYF.

The chain couples TRBV12-3 or TRBV12-4 to TRBJ2-5, with D possibly being TRBD2 (6 bases). Judging by the DNA end, TRBJ2-7 fits better; the J call may be wrong. The CDR3 is 13 amino acids. As DNA, the CDR3 is TGTGCCAGCAGTGCGTTGCAGGGAGGCGAGCAGTACTTC. Translated: CASSALQGGEQYF.

The chain is built from TRBV21-1 and TRBJ2-7. TRBV21-1 is given as a pseudogene. The CDR3 has 15 residues. CDR3 in amino acids: CASSNPGGLLRGQYF. CDR3 in DNA: TGTGCCAGCAGCAATCCAGGGGGGCTCCTACGAGGGCAGTACTTC.

This clonotype was counted a single time. The chain links TRBV10-3 to TRBJ2-2; D unclear. Germline CDR1 is ENHRY and CDR2 is SYGVKD. The CDR3 contains 10 residues. V was shortened by 8 bases and J by 7 bases, with 5 bases between the two germline ends. Here the CDR3 DNA reads TGTGCCATCTACGACGGGGAGCTGTTTTTT. Its translation is CAIYDGELFF.

On this clonotype: Germline and junction disagree at one end, which may indicate a read error. J is TRBJ2-7 and V is TRBV20-1, with 9 bases aligning to TRBD2. CDR3 length equals 13 residues. Germline values: CDR1 DFQATT, CDR2 SNEGSKA (reference sequence). CDR3 sequence reads: CSASTSGTYAQYF. DNA for the CDR3: TGCAGTGCTTCGACTAGCGGAACCTACGCGCAGTACTTC.

The V and J genes are TRBV29-1 and TRBJ1-2; weak D call: TRBD1 (5 bases). Germline CDR1 and CDR2: SQVTM and ANQGSEA. V was clipped by 3 bases and J by 7 bases, with 9 bases between them. The CDR3 loop spans 11 amino acids. CDR3 loop: CSVETEGGYTF. CDR3 nucleotide sequence: TGCAGCGTTGAGACAGAAGGTGGCTACACCTTC.

This clonotype was found a few times. The rearrangement links TRBV7-9 to TRBJ2-1; D is possibly TRBD2 (5 bases). V lost 5 bases and J lost 0, with 14 bases in between. CDR3 length: 16 amino acids. Germline lookup yields CDR1 SEHNR and CDR2 FQNEAQ (reference sequence). The CDR3 bases are TGTGCCAGCAGCCCTCGGGGAGTATACTCCTACAATGAGCAGTTCTTC. Amino acids: CASSPRGVYSYNEQFF.

This clonotype was counted many times. The V call is TRBV4-2, the J call TRBJ1-2; 7 bases agree with TRBD1. The CDR3 extends over 16 amino acids. Germline V CDR1 and CDR2: LGHNA, YNFKEQ. V lost 3 bases, J lost 4 bases, and 11 bases stayed unmatched. The CDR3 here is CASSQAGTAFSYGYTF. As DNA, the CDR3 is TGTGCCAGCAGCCAGGCTGGGACAGCCTTCTCCTATGGCTACACCTTC.

The rearrangement joins TRBV3-1 to TRBJ2-3; maybe TRBD2 (6 bases). Germline CDR1 LGHDT, CDR2 YNNKEL (reference sequence). CDR3 size: 14 residues. The ends were cut back, 1 base at V and 3 bases at J, with 8 bases in the middle. CDR3 amino acids: CASSQGLETDTQYF. The CDR3 coding sequence is TGTGCCAGCAGCCAAGGACTAGAGACAGATACGCAGTATTTT.

The V gene is TRBV5-1, the J gene TRBJ2-4; tentatively, D is TRBD2 (6 bases). Gene TRBJ2-7 matches the end of the DNA better, so the J call may be wrong. This CDR3 has 16 residues. Germline CDR1 and CDR2: SGHRS and YFSETQ. CDR3 residues: CASSPEGPALSYEQYF. CDR3 in DNA: TGCGCCAGCAGCCCGGAGGGGCCCGCTTTGTCGTACGAGCAGTACTTC.

This clonotype showed up just a few times. This sequence joins TRBV7-2 and TRBJ2-3, with 8 bases aligning to TRBD2. V dropped 6 bases and J dropped 6; count of bases not matched to a gene: 5. Germline CDR1 is SGHTA and CDR2 is FQGNSA. CDR3 size: 13 residues. The DNA of the CDR3 is TGTGCCAGCAGTCCACGGGGGGGTGATACGCAGTATTTT. It yields the protein CASSPRGGDTQYF.

This clonotype was seen many times. The V call is TRBV7-9, the J call TRBJ2-7, with TRBD1 matching 8 bases. V trimming: 1 base; J trimming: 2 bases; junction bases outside the gene matches: 4. The germline CDR1 and CDR2 sequences are SEHNR and FQNEAQ (reference sequence). The CDR3 covers 15 residues. CDR3 residues: CASSLGGTGTYEQYF. The CDR3 region has the DNA TGTGCCAGCAGCTTAGGAGGGACAGGCACCTACGAGCAGTACTTC.

The V call is TRBV30, the J call TRBJ1-1, with D unclear. The CDR3 runs to 13 residues. The germline V and J ends were trimmed by 2 bases and 2 bases, with 9 bases remaining between them. Germline-derived CDR1 and CDR2 are GTSNPN and SVGIG (reference sequence). CDR3 amino acids: CAWSPDGNTEAFF. The CDR3 DNA is TGTGCCTGGAGTCCGGACGGAAACACTGAAGCTTTCTTT.

In DNA, the CDR3 is TGTGCCAGCAGTTTGACAGGGATAGGGGCAAATGAAAAACTGTTTTTT. Its protein is CASSLTGIGANEKLFF. V is TRBV2 and J is TRBJ1-4; 7 bases fit TRBD1. Trimming at V came to 5 bases and at J to 5 bases, leaving 11 bases not matched to a gene. In germline, CDR1 is SNHLY, CDR2 FYNNEI. The CDR3 is 16 amino acids.

The chain combines TRBV20-1 with TRBJ2-1; TRBD2 matches 9 bases. The CDR3 covers 15 residues. The V and J ends lost 6 bases and 0 bases, in that order; junction bases with no gene match: 6. Germline assignment: CDR1 DFQATT and CDR2 SNEGSKA (reference sequence). In DNA, the CDR3 is TGCAGTGCCTATGGGACTAGCAGCTCCTACAATGAGCAGTTCTTC. Translation gives CSAYGTSSSYNEQFF.

This clonotype was counted only a few times. This CDR3 is CASSYSIGEVGFEQYF. The CDR3 region has the DNA TGTGCCAGCAGTTACTCGATCGGGGAAGTGGGCTTCGAGCAGTACTTC. The chain carries TRBV6-5 and TRBJ2-5; D perhaps matches TRBD2 (5 bases). The J call may be incorrect, as the DNA end agrees better with TRBJ2-7. CDR1 and CDR2 (germline): MNHEY, SVGAGI. This CDR3 is 16 amino acids long.

This clonotype occurred a few times. The chain links TRBV28 to TRBJ2-1, with D uncertain. Germline CDR1 MDHEN, CDR2 SYDVKM. V was trimmed by 7 bases and J by 7 bases, leaving 14 bases between them. This CDR3 comprises 13 residues. Here the CDR3 reads CASKVPIGNEQFF. DNA for the CDR3: TGTGCCAGCAAAGTCCCCATTGGGAATGAGCAGTTCTTC.

The chain recombines TRBV10-1 with TRBJ1-1; D is unclear. The V end was cut by 0 bases, the J end by 4 bases, with 6 bases between. Germline V gene sequence: CDR1 WNHNN, CDR2 SYGVQD (reference sequence). The CDR3 is 13 amino acids. The CDR3 region is CASSESGSTEAFF. CDR3 nucleotides: TGCGCCAGCAGTGAGTCCGGTAGCACTGAAGCTTTCTTT.

The chain is built from TRBV7-2 and TRBJ1-2; a weak D match, TRBD1 (5 bases). Germline V lookup: CDR1 SGHTA, CDR2 FQGNSA. CDR3 size: 16 residues. Trimming removed 2 bases at V and 0 bases at J, with 13 bases between. For the CDR3, the DNA is TGTGCCAGCAGCTTAAGACAGAGCTTCCCTAACTATGGCTACACCTTC. This codes for CASSLRQSFPNYGYTF.

V usage is TRBV20-1 and J usage is TRBJ2-3; TRBD2 agrees at 13 bases. The germline V gene has CDR1 DFQATT and CDR2 SNEGSKA (reference sequence). This CDR3 is 15 amino acids long. The junction had 6 bases not matched to a gene; V was cut back by 3 bases and J by 6 bases. CDR3 sequence: CSASSGTSGDDTQYF. The DNA of the CDR3 is TGCAGTGCTAGTAGTGGGACTAGCGGGGACGATACGCAGTATTTT.

This chain connects TRBV7-9 to TRBJ2-5; no reliable D call. The V end lost 5 bases, the J end lost 4 bases, and 20 bases lay between the germline ends. CDR1 is SEHNR and CDR2 is FQNEAQ in the germline V gene (reference sequence). The CDR3 covers 16 residues. The CDR3 is CASSMPRPLVRETQYF. The CDR3 DNA follows: TGTGCCAGCAGCATGCCGCGCCCACTGGTGAGAGAGACCCAGTACTTC.

This sequence joins TRBV20-1 and TRBJ2-7; D possibly matches TRBD1 or TRBD2 (5 bases each). The CDR3 is 13 residues long. Germline V gene lookup returns CDR1 DFQATT and CDR2 SNEGSKA (reference sequence). V was cut by 5 bases and J by 2 bases, with 13 bases left in between. Written as DNA, the CDR3 is TGCAGTGCTCGTCCCGGGACGACCTACGAGCAGTACTTC. Protein product: CSARPGTTYEQYF.

This clonotype turned up a few times. The V and J genes are TRBV6-6 and TRBJ2-7; 8 bases fit TRBD2. The J call may be in error: the DNA end matches TRBJ2-5 better. The CDR3 length is 15 residues. CDR1 is MNHNY and CDR2 is SVGAGI in the germline V gene (reference sequence). The CDR3 loop reads CASSYSKSGGETQYF. The CDR3, as DNA: TGTGCCAGCAGTTACTCGAAGTCGGGAGGGGAGACCCAGTACTTC.